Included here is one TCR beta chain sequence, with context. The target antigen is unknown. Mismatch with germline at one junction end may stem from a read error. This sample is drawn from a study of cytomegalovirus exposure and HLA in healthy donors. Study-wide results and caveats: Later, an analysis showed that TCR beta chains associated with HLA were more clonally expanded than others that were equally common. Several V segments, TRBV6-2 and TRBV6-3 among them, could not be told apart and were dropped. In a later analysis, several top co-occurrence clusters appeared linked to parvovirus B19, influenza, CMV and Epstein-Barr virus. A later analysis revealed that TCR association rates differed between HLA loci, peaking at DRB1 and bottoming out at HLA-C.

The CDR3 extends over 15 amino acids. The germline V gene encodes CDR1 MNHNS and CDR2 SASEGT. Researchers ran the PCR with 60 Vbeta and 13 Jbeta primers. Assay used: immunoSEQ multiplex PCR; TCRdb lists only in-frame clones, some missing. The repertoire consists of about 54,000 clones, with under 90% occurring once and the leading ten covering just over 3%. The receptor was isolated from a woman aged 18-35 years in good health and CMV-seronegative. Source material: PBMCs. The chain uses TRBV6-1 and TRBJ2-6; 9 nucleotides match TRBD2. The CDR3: CASIALGGGDNGLTF. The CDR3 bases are TGTGCCAGCATTGCTCTAGGCGGGGGGGACAACGGCCTGACTTTC.